These 2 T cell receptor beta chains were all obtained from the same sample, sequenced in a study of post-analysis software for immune sequencing data. General study results and limits: About 5 TRBV segments were significantly more frequent in patients than in controls. TRBV5-6, TRBV5-1 and TRBV20-1 were among these segments.

Their recognized antigens are unknown. TCR beta cDNA libraries had unique molecular identifiers. TCRdb called the PCR reads again in MiXCR, with one record for every CDR3 protein. Found here are 150,000 to 200,000 distinct CDR3 sequences, 25% to 35% of them singletons; the top ten hold about 1.4%. Sequenced sample: blood. These receptors all come from a girl between 5 and 17 years old with multiple sclerosis.

This clonotype has just one count. The chain combines TRBV20-1 with TRBJ1-5, with D possibly being TRBD1 (6 bases). This CDR3 is built from 16 residues. The V end lost 1 base, the J end lost 7 bases, and 20 bases lay between the germline ends. Germline V gene sequence: CDR1 DFQATT, CDR2 SNEGSKA (reference sequence). This chain's CDR3 is CSARALEGGSFQPQHF. DNA for the CDR3: TGCAGTGCTAGAGCCCTCGAGGGGGGTAGTTTCCAGCCCCAGCATTTT.

With respect to this clonotype: A read error may explain this, as a much larger clone is one base away. This chain connects TRBV6-5 to TRBJ2-5; 7 bases line up with TRBD2. Germline values: CDR1 MNHEY, CDR2 SVGAGI. The CDR3 loop spans 16 amino acids. The V segment lost 7 bases and the J segment 4 bases; nucleotides outside the gene matches: 15. The CDR3 spells CASTQTSLPGGETQYF. CDR3 nucleotide sequence: TGTGCCAGCACCCAGACTAGCCTCCCCGGCGGAGAGACCCAGTACTTC.